These T cell receptor beta chains were read from a single sample in a study of early T cells in non-severe SARS-CoV-2 infection. TCRdb processed the 5' RACE reads anew with MiXCR; each CDR3 protein has one entry. Counted here are some 80,000 distinct CDR3 sequences, about an eighth occurring once; the ten biggest clones make up more than 3%. The sequencing input was whole blood. These receptors were obtained from an adult who was a healthcare worker with PCR-confirmed SARS-CoV-2 infection or an uninfected control (not recorded which). Both conserved end residues are part of each CDR3. D genes are given only for firm matches. A clone size is listed for some rows: how often the clone was seen (once, few, many), or a class if it is expanded.

d_call: -
j_call: TRBJ2-6
cdr3_length: 16
v_call: TRBV28
clone_size: many
cdr3_aa: CASRNRGFSGANVLTF
cdr3_nt: TGTGCCAGCAGGAACAGAGGTTTCTCTGGGGCCAACGTCCTGACTTTC

d_call: TRBD1
j_call: TRBJ2-5
cdr3_length: 15
v_call: TRBV29-1
clone_size: many
cdr3_aa: CSVDLTGGNQETQYF
cdr3_nt: TGCAGCGTTGATCTGACAGGGGGGAACCAAGAGACCCAGTACTTC

d_call: -
j_call: TRBJ2-5
cdr3_length: 13
v_call: TRBV14
clone_size: -
cdr3_aa: CASSQPNGETQYF
cdr3_nt: TGTGCCAGCAGCCAACCTAACGGAGAGACCCAGTACTTC

d_call: TRBD1
j_call: TRBJ2-7
cdr3_length: 15
v_call: TRBV5-1
clone_size: few
cdr3_aa: CASSVQGTSSYEQYF
cdr3_nt: TGCGCCAGCAGCGTACAGGGGACGAGCTCCTACGAGCAGTACTTC

d_call: TRBD1
j_call: TRBJ2-3
cdr3_length: 13
v_call: TRBV20-1
clone_size: many
cdr3_aa: CSARDSHTDTQYF
cdr3_nt: TGCAGTGCCCGGGACAGCCACACAGATACGCAGTATTTT

d_call: -
j_call: TRBJ2-7
cdr3_length: 14
v_call: TRBV24-1
clone_size: -
cdr3_aa: CATSDQTRSYEQYF
cdr3_nt: TGTGCCACCAGTGACCAGACCCGGTCCTACGAGCAGTACTTC

d_call: TRBD2
j_call: TRBJ2-5
cdr3_length: 17
v_call: TRBV7-2
clone_size: few
cdr3_aa: CASSLAFAGGRQETQYF
cdr3_nt: TGTGCCAGCAGCTTAGCCTTCGCGGGAGGGCGACAAGAGACCCAGTACTTC

d_call: -
j_call: TRBJ2-6
cdr3_length: 16
v_call: TRBV20-1
clone_size: few
cdr3_aa: CSARPPGSSGANVLTF
cdr3_nt: TGCAGTGCTAGACCTCCAGGGAGCTCTGGGGCCAACGTCCTGACTTTC

d_call: TRBD2
j_call: TRBJ2-1
cdr3_length: 16
v_call: TRBV7-9
clone_size: -
cdr3_aa: CASSLTGTTLGDEQFF
cdr3_nt: TGTGCCAGCAGTTTGACGGGGACTACCCTAGGGGATGAGCAGTTCTTC

d_call: TRBD1
j_call: TRBJ2-6
cdr3_length: 18
v_call: TRBV28
clone_size: few
cdr3_aa: CASSLTGSLRSGANVLTF
cdr3_nt: TGTGCCAGCAGCTTGACAGGGAGTTTGAGGTCTGGGGCCAACGTCCTGACTTTC

d_call: TRBD1
j_call: TRBJ1-2
cdr3_length: 13
v_call: TRBV5-1
clone_size: many
cdr3_aa: CASSLLTGDGYTF
cdr3_nt: TGCGCCAGCAGCTTGTTGACAGGGGATGGCTACACCTTC

d_call: -
j_call: TRBJ2-1
cdr3_length: 15
v_call: TRBV9
clone_size: many
cdr3_aa: CASGARDFVGNEQFF
cdr3_nt: TGTGCCAGCGGGGCGCGGGACTTTGTTGGAAATGAGCAGTTCTTC

d_call: TRBD2
j_call: TRBJ2-2
cdr3_length: 16
v_call: TRBV9
clone_size: many
cdr3_aa: CASIFSGRPNTGELFF
cdr3_nt: TGTGCCAGCATCTTCAGCGGGAGACCGAACACCGGGGAGCTGTTTTTT

d_call: TRBD1
j_call: TRBJ2-2
cdr3_length: 13
v_call: TRBV6-4
clone_size: many
cdr3_aa: CASGQGATGELFF
cdr3_nt: TGTGCCAGCGGCCAGGGGGCCACCGGGGAGCTGTTTTTT

d_call: TRBD2
j_call: TRBJ2-1
cdr3_length: 16
v_call: TRBV11-2
clone_size: many
cdr3_aa: CASSRLLAVTYNEQFF
cdr3_nt: TGTGCCAGCAGCAGACTACTAGCGGTTACCTACAATGAGCAGTTCTTC

d_call: TRBD2
j_call: TRBJ2-5
cdr3_length: 17
v_call: TRBV10-3
clone_size: many
cdr3_aa: CAISENGGRGDQETQYF
cdr3_nt: TGTGCCATCAGTGAGAACGGAGGGAGGGGAGACCAAGAGACCCAGTACTTC

d_call: -
j_call: TRBJ2-2
cdr3_length: 15
v_call: TRBV6-5
clone_size: -
cdr3_aa: CASKRTSSNTGELFF
cdr3_nt: TGTGCCAGCAAGCGGACATCCTCGAACACCGGGGAGCTGTTTTTT

d_call: -
j_call: TRBJ1-1
cdr3_length: 14
v_call: TRBV11-2
clone_size: -
cdr3_aa: CASSLAGVLAEAFF
cdr3_nt: TGTGCCAGCAGCTTAGCAGGGGTATTAGCTGAAGCTTTCTTT

d_call: -
j_call: TRBJ2-3
cdr3_length: 17
v_call: TRBV20-1
clone_size: large
cdr3_aa: CSAIPSEGRSAADTQYF
cdr3_nt: TGCAGTGCTATCCCGTCTGAGGGGAGATCGGCCGCAGATACGCAGTATTTT

d_call: -
j_call: TRBJ1-1
cdr3_length: 13
v_call: TRBV12-3/TRBV12-4
clone_size: few
cdr3_aa: CASIRQLNTEAFF
cdr3_nt: TGTGCCAGCATCCGACAGCTGAACACTGAAGCTTTCTTT

d_call: -
j_call: TRBJ1-4
cdr3_length: 15
v_call: TRBV29-1
clone_size: few
cdr3_aa: CSVEIDRGGNQKLFF
cdr3_nt: TGCAGCGTTGAAATCGATAGGGGCGGTAATCAAAAACTGTTTTTT

d_call: TRBD2
j_call: TRBJ2-3
cdr3_length: 14
v_call: TRBV2
clone_size: many
cdr3_aa: CASLAVLSTDTQYF
cdr3_nt: TGTGCTTCACTAGCGGTTCTAAGCACAGATACGCAGTATTTT

d_call: -
j_call: TRBJ2-3
cdr3_length: 14
v_call: TRBV5-1
clone_size: -
cdr3_aa: CASSLTSQGDTQYF
cdr3_nt: TGCGCCAGCAGCTTAACTTCCCAGGGGGATACGCAGTATTTT

d_call: TRBD1
j_call: TRBJ2-7
cdr3_length: 14
v_call: TRBV5-1
clone_size: many
cdr3_aa: CASSTGQAPYEQYF
cdr3_nt: TGCGCCAGCAGCACCGGACAGGCTCCCTACGAGCAGTACTTC

d_call: -
j_call: TRBJ2-5
cdr3_length: 14
v_call: TRBV2
clone_size: -
cdr3_aa: CDSFLSEGRPTQYF
cdr3_nt: TGTGACAGCTTTCTCTCGGAGGGGCGGCCCACCCAGTACTTC

d_call: TRBD2
j_call: TRBJ2-1
cdr3_length: 16
v_call: TRBV11-2
clone_size: -
cdr3_aa: CASSYTSGSSYNEQFF
cdr3_nt: TGTGCCAGCAGCTATACTAGCGGGAGCTCCTACAATGAGCAGTTCTTC